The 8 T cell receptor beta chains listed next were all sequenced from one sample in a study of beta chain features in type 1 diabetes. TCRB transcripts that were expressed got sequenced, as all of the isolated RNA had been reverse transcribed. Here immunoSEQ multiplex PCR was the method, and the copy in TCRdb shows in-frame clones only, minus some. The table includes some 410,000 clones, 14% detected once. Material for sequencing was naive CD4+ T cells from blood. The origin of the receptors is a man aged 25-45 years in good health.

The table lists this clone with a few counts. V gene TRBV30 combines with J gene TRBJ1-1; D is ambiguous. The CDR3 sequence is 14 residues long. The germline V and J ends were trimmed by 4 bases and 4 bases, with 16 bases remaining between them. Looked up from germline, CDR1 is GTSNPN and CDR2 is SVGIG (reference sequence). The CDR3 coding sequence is TGTGCCTGGAAGGATGCCTACCGCGGCACTGAAGCTTTCTTT. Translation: CAWKDAYRGTEAFF.

The CDR3 sequence is CASSGTGNQPQHF. The CDR3 nucleotides read TGTGCCAGCAGCGGGACTGGGAATCAGCCCCAGCATTTT. This chain links TRBV9 with TRBJ1-5; D gene unclear. The CDR3 runs to 13 residues. Germline-derived CDR1 and CDR2 are SGDLS and YYNGEE. The V end was cut by 3 bases, the J end by 4 bases, with 8 bases between.

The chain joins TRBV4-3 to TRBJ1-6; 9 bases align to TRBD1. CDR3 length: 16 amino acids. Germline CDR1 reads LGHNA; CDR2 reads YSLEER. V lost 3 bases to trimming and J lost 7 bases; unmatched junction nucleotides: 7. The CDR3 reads CASSQGGQGRNSPLHF. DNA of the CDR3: TGCGCCAGCAGCCAGGGGGGACAGGGCAGGAATTCACCCCTCCACTTT.

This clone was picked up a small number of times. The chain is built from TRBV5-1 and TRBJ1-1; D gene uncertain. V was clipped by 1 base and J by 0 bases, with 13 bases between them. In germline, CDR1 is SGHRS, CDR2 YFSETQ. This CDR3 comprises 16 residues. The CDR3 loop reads CASSLYSESMNTEAFF. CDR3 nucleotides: TGCGCCAGCAGCTTGTACAGTGAATCTATGAACACTGAAGCTTTCTTT.

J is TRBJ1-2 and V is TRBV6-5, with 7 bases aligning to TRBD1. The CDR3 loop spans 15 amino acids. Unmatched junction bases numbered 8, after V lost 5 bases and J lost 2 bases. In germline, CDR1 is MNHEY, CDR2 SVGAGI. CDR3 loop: CASSHQMGQNYGYTF. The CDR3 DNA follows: TGTGCCAGCAGTCATCAAATGGGACAGAACTATGGCTACACCTTC.

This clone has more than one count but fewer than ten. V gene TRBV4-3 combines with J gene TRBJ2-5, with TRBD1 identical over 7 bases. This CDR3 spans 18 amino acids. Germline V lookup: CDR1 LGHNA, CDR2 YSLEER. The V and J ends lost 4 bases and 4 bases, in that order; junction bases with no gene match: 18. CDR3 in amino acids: CASSRTTGRQGFGETQYF. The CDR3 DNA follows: TGCGCCAGCAGCCGTACGACAGGGCGGCAAGGTTTCGGAGAGACCCAGTACTTC.

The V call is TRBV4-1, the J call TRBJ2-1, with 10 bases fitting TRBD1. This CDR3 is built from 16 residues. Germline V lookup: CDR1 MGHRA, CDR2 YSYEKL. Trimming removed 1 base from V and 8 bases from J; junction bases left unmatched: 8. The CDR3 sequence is CASSQAGAGTGDEQFF. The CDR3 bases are TGCGCCAGCAGCCAAGCGGGCGCAGGGACAGGGGATGAGCAGTTCTTC.

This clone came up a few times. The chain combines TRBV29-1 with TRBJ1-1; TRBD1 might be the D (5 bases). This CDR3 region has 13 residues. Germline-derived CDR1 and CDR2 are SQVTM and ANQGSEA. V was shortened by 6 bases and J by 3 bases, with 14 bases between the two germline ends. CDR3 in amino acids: CSVSRGWDTEAFF. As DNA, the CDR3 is TGCAGCGTCTCACGGGGGTGGGACACTGAAGCTTTCTTT.